The T cell receptor (beta chain) under discussion was sequenced for a study of blood T cells in healthy people across ages. Concerning this clonotype itself: The antigen is unknown.

From germline, CDR1 is DFQATT and CDR2 SNEGSKA (reference sequence). The CDR3 extends over 15 amino acids. Trimming removed 3 bases from V and 4 bases from J; junction bases left unmatched: 8. PBMCs numbering at least 7 million were isolated per sample. PCR was performed a second time for roughly 7 to 11 cycles using a sample-barcoded 5' primer and a J-beta primer mix. The authors tagged each cDNA molecule using a template-switch adaptor with 12 random nucleotides. A single record per CDR3 protein comes from TCRdb applying MiXCR to the 5' RACE reads. Among over 600,000 distinct CDR3 sequences listed, roughly 56% were seen once. Notes on the study in general: TCR beta diversity tracked closely with naive T cell percentage.

Sequences were obtained from blood. This receptor was identified in a man aged 40-49 years in good health. This sequence joins TRBV20-1 and TRBJ2-3; 9 bases are shared with TRBD2. The CDR3 DNA sequence: TGCAGTGCTAGTGTTGTAGCGGGAGACGCAGATACGCAGTATTTT. Its translation: CSASVVAGDADTQYF.